What follows describes a single T cell receptor (beta chain). Its target is not known. The data derive from a study of shared clonotypes between healthy human individuals. Overall study findings and caveats: Against clonotypes common to all four donors, non-shared ones had lower generation probabilities.

Several immunoSEQ 96-well plates shared each subset's DNA, each plate a replicate. Repertoires were generated with immunoSEQ multiplex PCR, while TCRdb's copy carries only in-frame clones and drops some. The sample lists around 2,000,000 clones; about 92% were seen once. Naivety among CD8 cells was defined by CD45RO negativity and positive CCR7 selection, thereby excluding terminally differentiated effector memory CD45RA+ cells. This receptor was taken from a man between 18 and 29 years old in good health. Some clones in this sample may be carry-over from other donors' samples. Specimen: naive CD8+ T cells from PBMCs.

CDR3 nucleotides: TGCGCCAGCAGCAAGGACTGGGGGCGCGAGCAGTACTTC. Translation gives CASSKDWGREQYF. V is TRBV4-3 and J is TRBJ2-7, with D possibly TRBD1 on 6 matching bases. This CDR3 comprises 13 residues. Germline assignment: CDR1 LGHNA and CDR2 YSLEER. V was shortened by 5 bases and J by 6 bases, with 14 bases between the two germline ends.